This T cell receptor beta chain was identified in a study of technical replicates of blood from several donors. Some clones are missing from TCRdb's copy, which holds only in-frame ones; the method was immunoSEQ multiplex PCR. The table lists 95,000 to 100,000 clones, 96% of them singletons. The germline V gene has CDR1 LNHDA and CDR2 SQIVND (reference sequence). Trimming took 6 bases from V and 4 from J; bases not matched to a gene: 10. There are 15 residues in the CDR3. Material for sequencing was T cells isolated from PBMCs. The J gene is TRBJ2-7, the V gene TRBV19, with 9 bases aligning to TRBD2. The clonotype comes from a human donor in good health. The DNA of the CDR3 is TGTGCCAGTAGCGGAGGACTAGCGAATTCGTACGAGCAGTACTTC. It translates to CASSGGLANSYEQYF.